The present entry profiles one TCR beta chain with its context. The sample carries other DNA sequences with the same CDR3. This specimen comes from a study of a mutant IDH1 vaccine in newly diagnosed glioma. Germline assignment: CDR1 SGHNT and CDR2 YYREEE (reference sequence). Between the trimmed V and J ends, which lost 0 bases and 4 bases, there was a span of 11 bases. The CDR3 is made up of 14 amino acids. Sample time point: baseline, week 1 (first vaccination visit). Treatment in this sample: pre-vaccination baseline after standard-of-care therapy. Here immunoSEQ multiplex PCR was the method, and the copy in TCRdb shows in-frame clones only, minus some. This sample has about 92,000 clones, with 80% found just once.

The sequence came from a man in his forties or fifties with glioma. The input for sequencing was PBMCs, taken from a glioma patient treated with radiotherapy, temozolomide or both. The chain is built from TRBV5-4 and TRBJ2-7, with a weak D call TRBD1 (6 bases). This chain's CDR3 is CASSLGQGRYEQYF. CDR3 DNA sequence: TGTGCCAGCAGCTTGGGGCAGGGGAGATACGAGCAGTACTTC. The full variable domain, with the rest looked up from reference TRBV5-4 and TRBJ2-7, is ETGVTQSPTHLIKTRGQQVTLRCSSQSGHNTVSWYQQALGQGPQFIFQYYREEENGRGNFPPRFSGLQFPNYSSELNVNALELDDSALYLCASSLGQGRYEQYFGPGTRLTVT.